These T cell receptor beta chains were read from a single sample in a study of blood T cells in healthy people across ages. TCRdb redid the calling of the 5' RACE reads with MiXCR, one entry per CDR3 protein. The sample records about 680,000 distinct CDR3 sequences, around 48% being singletons. Specimen: blood. All receptors come from a woman aged 60-70 years in good health. Both conserved end residues are part of each CDR3. Where a row states a size, it is once, few, many or the class of an expanded clone; other rows omit it.

few	TRBV4-3	16	TRBJ2-6	CASSQQQGSGANVLTF
few	TRBV9	13	NA	CASSVSFRDEQYF
many	TRBV27	13	TRBJ2-7	CASSRNGPYEQYF
few	TRBV20-1	13	TRBJ2-3	CSGLVLGTDTQYF
NA	TRBV29-1	12	TRBJ1-5	CSVGTGDQPQHF
once	TRBV5-1	13	TRBJ1-2	CASSFDRPYGYTF
NA	TRBV11-3	13	TRBJ2-5	CASSLDRRGSQYF
few	TRBV5-1	15	TRBJ2-3	CASKDQPGATDTQYF
few	TRBV20-1	16	TRBJ2-1	CSARDLAGDKNNEQFF
NA	TRBV15	12	TRBJ1-4	CATSSPGGKLFF
NA	TRBV5-1	16	TRBJ2-1	CASSTLASSSYNEQFF
once	TRBV24-1	12	TRBJ2-5	CATSGWEETQYF
NA	TRBV6-2/TRBV6-3	14	TRBJ1-2	CASRAGQTPYGYTF
NA	TRBV5-6	16	TRBJ2-3	CASSRVISGSTDTQYF
many	TRBV12-3/TRBV12-4	15	TRBJ2-5	CASSFGRVVQETQYF
NA	TRBV11-2	15	TRBJ2-3	CASSRPGTGVYTQYF
NA	TRBV15	15	TRBJ1-2	CATSRVGDSLYGYTF
NA	TRBV20-1	12	TRBJ2-7	CSAPGVSYEQYF
NA	TRBV7-2	16	TRBJ2-7	CASSLGPSGSSYEQYF
NA	TRBV20-1	13	TRBJ2-2	CSASSSITGELFF
NA	TRBV4-3	13	TRBJ1-6	CASSQDGNSPLHF
NA	TRBV18	16	TRBJ2-7	CASSPVVQRASYEQYF
NA	TRBV6-2/TRBV6-3	14	TRBJ1-1	CASRDSQGDTEAFF
NA	TRBV5-1	14	TRBJ2-5	CASSADNQGETQYF
NA	TRBV2	19	TRBJ2-3	CASKEATYGTVTSTDTQYF
many	TRBV5-1	12	TRBJ2-7	CASSPRGGEQYF
few	TRBV7-2	14	TRBJ1-1	CASSAGTANTEAFF
few	TRBV6-2/TRBV6-3	16	TRBJ2-7	CASSYSGGRASREQYF
few	TRBV5-1	14	TRBJ2-7	CASSLAGGYYEQYF
NA	TRBV27	13	TRBJ1-5	CASSTGGSQPQHF
NA	TRBV6-5	15	NA	CASRASGGAGETQYF
few	TRBV6-2/TRBV6-3	15	TRBJ2-4	CASRPWSPAQNIQYF
few	TRBV7-2	16	TRBJ2-7	CASSLEVAGGPYEQYF
few	TRBV25-1	15	TRBJ2-7	CASSAPQGRAGEQYF
NA	TRBV30	15	TRBJ1-1	CAWKDRGRGLTEAFF
NA	TRBV5-1	14	TRBJ2-2	CASSLRVNTGELFF
NA	TRBV4-3	14	TRBJ2-1	CASSHTTGTGGQFF
NA	TRBV20-1	13	TRBJ1-5	CSASPGVNQPQHF
NA	TRBV28	12	TRBJ1-2	CASSLSVGWTTF
many	TRBV4-2	14	TRBJ2-1	CASSQAGTYNEQFF
NA	TRBV9	16	TRBJ2-2	CASSPRNGQGTGELFF
NA	TRBV7-6	13	TRBJ2-2	CASSLRYTGELFF
few	TRBV10-3	11	TRBJ2-5	CAISSGNEQYF
many	TRBV7-2	12	TRBJ2-1	CASSVYYNEQFF
few	TRBV5-1	13	TRBJ1-2	CASSLAQGSGYTF
NA	TRBV12-3/TRBV12-4	14	TRBJ2-5	CASSFAVAGETQYF
NA	TRBV9	14	TRBJ2-5	CASSVGLAVETQYF
NA	TRBV20-1	14	TRBJ2-7	CSARDGRGEYEQYF
NA	TRBV5-6	15	TRBJ2-3	CASSRGTGSTDTQYF
many	TRBV10-3	14	TRBJ2-1	CAISEETGDNEQFF
few	TRBV20-1	15	TRBJ2-5	CSAPRGGGDQETQYF
NA	TRBV2	14	TRBJ2-7	CASRWEGRTYEQYF
NA	TRBV10-2	12	NA	CASSGLDNEQYF
few	TRBV5-1	15	TRBJ1-6	CASSLDRGTNSPLHF